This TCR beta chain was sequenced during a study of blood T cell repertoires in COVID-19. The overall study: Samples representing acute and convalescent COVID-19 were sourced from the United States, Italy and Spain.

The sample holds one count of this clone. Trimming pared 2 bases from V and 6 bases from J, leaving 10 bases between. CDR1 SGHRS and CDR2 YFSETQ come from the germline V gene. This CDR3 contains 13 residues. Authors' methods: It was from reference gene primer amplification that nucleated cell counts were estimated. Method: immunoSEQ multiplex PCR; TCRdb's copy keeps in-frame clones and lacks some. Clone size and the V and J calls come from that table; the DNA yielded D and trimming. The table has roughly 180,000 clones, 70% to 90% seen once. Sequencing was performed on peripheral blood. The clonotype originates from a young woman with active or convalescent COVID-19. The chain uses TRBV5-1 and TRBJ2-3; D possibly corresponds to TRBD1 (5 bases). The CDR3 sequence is CASSFERGDTQYF. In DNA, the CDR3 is TGCGCCAGCAGCTTCGAAAGGGGTGATACGCAGTATTTT.